The entry below describes one T cell receptor (beta chain). The antigen this receptor binds is unknown. Base qualities are missing; no much larger clone stands one base away. In total, 600 or so healthy bone marrow donors made up the cohort. At the time of sampling, every cohort member was nominally healthy, though immune exposures that went unrecorded were likely present. The donor tested CMV seropositive, placing the donor among the 310 or so seropositive members of the cohort. A peripheral blood sample was provided by each donor, and peripheral blood mononuclear cells were used for TCR beta sequencing. The Qiagen DNeasy Blood Extraction Kit was used to extract genomic DNA from the blood cell samples. This sample was taken from a study of cytomegalovirus exposure and HLA in healthy donors (TCRdb year 2017). The study in broad terms: An earlier analysis of roughly 570 of the donors reported 276 Gb of sequence data and 117 million unique TCR beta sequences obtained from roughly 170 million T cells. An early release that covered some 630 HLA-typed donors contained around 330 gigabases of sequencing data and around 80 million unique TCR sequences. The genetic ancestry cluster associated with self-reported Caucasian donors included about 84% of the 350 to 500 genotyped donors. The study aimed to test whether cataloging public T cell receptors could reveal signatures of past pathogen exposure. The T cell repertoires of roughly 660 subjects were profiled by immunosequencing and related to cytomegalovirus serostatus. Besides the first cohort of hundreds of subjects, a separate validation cohort made up of 120 different subjects was used. To predict cytomegalovirus infection status, the study brought together high-throughput TCR immunosequencing, statistical association of individual TCRs with disease status, and machine learning. In a later analysis, previously published TCR beta repertoires from 666 donors were re-analyzed and high-resolution HLA genotyping was added so that TCR occurrence patterns could be studied. Rather than drawing on any new phenotypic data, the later analysis identified candidate immune exposures from TCR beta sequences and the way those sequences occurred across donors. An earlier analysis of some 500 of the donors used high-throughput TCR beta sequencing to judge whether each TCR beta V gene segment behaved as functional or pseudogenic. Alongside the repertoire data, information on donor age, sex, ethnicity and CMV serostatus was compiled. A later genetic analysis took genome-wide SNP genotypes for about 60% of the roughly 670 donors and used that subset as a discovery cohort. All discovery cohort repertoires had been generated using a single sequencing platform. HLA typing included class I and class II loci at four-digit resolution. Typing coverage varied by locus: roughly 620-640 donors for A, B, C, DRB1 and DQB1; roughly 500 for DQA1; over 600 for DPA1; 450 to 480 for DPB1. Roughly five DR-DQ haplotypes were handled as single units for association and clustering because linkage in the cohort was strong. On average, 235,054 unique TCR beta nucleotide sequences were sequenced per donor among 350 to 400 genotyped donors of the cohort, with roughly 18% of those sequences being non-productive.

Via the germline V gene (reference sequence), CDR1 is MNHEY and CDR2 SMNVEV. The CDR3, cysteine through phenylalanine, is 12 amino acids long. The only DNA kept is the CDR3, 36 bases in frame from the first base. V gives up 6 bases and J gives up 5 bases, and the segment between their germline ends measures 10 bases. Library preparation employed the immunoSEQ multiplex PCR assay. For the multiplex PCR, a mixture combining 60 forward primers for TCR Vbeta segments and 13 reverse primers for TCR Jbeta segments was used. The CDR3 region of rearranged TCR beta genes was amplified from genomic DNA with a multiplex PCR assay. The amplified TCR beta libraries were sequenced on the Illumina HiSeq System as 87-base-pair reads. For the original study's pipeline: Across the roughly 640 repertoires, a later analysis counted tens of millions of unique TCR beta chains, 8.5 million to 12 million of which were shared by at least two donors. Raw reads were error-corrected and collapsed into unique sequences with a nearest-neighbor algorithm that merged closely related sequences to remove PCR and sequencing errors. CDR3 sequences were aligned to IMGT reference sequences to assign V, D and J gene segments. For a sequence to be retained, a match of at least six nucleotides was required to both a V gene segment and a J gene segment. A rearrangement counted as productive if the CDR3 had no stop codons and remained in frame with V and J, and every other rearrangement counted as non-productive. CDR3 was defined by IMGT convention, running from the second conserved V-encoded cysteine to the conserved J-encoded phenylalanine. The earlier analysis of about 530 of the donors excluded any sequence lacking an unambiguous match to a single V gene segment. In an earlier analysis of approximately 550 of the donors, V segments were called functional above 56.7% productive rearrangements and were called segregating when the between-donor standard deviation exceeded 5%. A statistical classification framework was built for diagnosing cytomegalovirus status from the catalog of TCR beta chain sequences. In a later analysis, TCR nucleotide sequences were compared against IMGT/GENE-DB human TR gene sequences so that V and J genes could be assigned. In a later analysis, CDR3 sequences and most-parsimonious VDJ recombination scenarios were assigned using the TCRdist pipeline. In a later analysis, every TCR beta chain was defined by the combination of its CDR3 amino acid sequence and its V-gene family, and reads without a unique V-gene family were dropped. As a way to deal with suspected cross-contamination and a sequencing artifact, a later analysis dropped nearly 600 nucleotide sequences that were highly shared and had low generation probability. A later analysis calculated a clonal expansion index for each public chain from normalized within-repertoire ranks of inferred template counts. In a later analysis, generation probabilities were computed using a VDJ recombination model fitted to out-of-frame rearrangements, and the results were checked against IGoR. Hypergeometric tests were used in a later analysis to score TCR-TCR, TCR-HLA and TCR-CMV co-occurrence, with a repertoire-size bias correction applied to the TCR pairs. To estimate false discovery rates, a later analysis permuted the HLA or CMV assignments 20 times. In a later analysis, co-occurring TCRs were grouped using DBSCAN, with TCRdist sequence similarity added in when clustering inside HLA-allele-positive subsets. Repertoires with fewer than 30,000 or more than 120,000 public chains, plus five repertoires with anomalous nucleotide sharing, were excluded from co-occurrence clustering. This is the immuneACCESS table as TCRdb keeps it, with only in-frame sequences that have V and J called. A part of the clones is gone; compared with another copy, unresolved V genes explain less than half, and the rest is unexplained. The D gene and trimming were derived from the DNA, and the V and J assignments and clone size from that table. The sample table holds 90,000 to 130,000 clones, of which around 70% were seen once. About 4.9% of the sample is in the top ten clones.

The paper's findings and limits, for the study overall: In an earlier analysis of 587 of the donors, most TCR beta V segments appeared in productive rearrangements about 90% or about 30% of the time, broadly matching IMGT annotations. Only TCR beta chains were sequenced in this cohort, and the absence of alpha or paired-chain data limited detectable features. Some IMGT-functional V segments, including TRBV6-2 and TRBV6-3, could not be told apart with the 87-base-pair reads, so those segments were excluded. The classifier was reported to diagnose cytomegalovirus status with high specificity and sensitivity in both the original and validation cohorts. In a later analysis, several top co-occurrence clusters were reported to appear linked to parvovirus B19, influenza, CMV and Epstein-Barr virus. The authors suggested that the approach could potentially be generalized to other disease states and immunological phenotypes. Linkage disequilibrium might explain the correlated functional status among segregating V segments, but an unknown experimental factor could not be excluded. Presence/absence analyses assumed roughly uniform sequencing depth across donors, an assumption that may not hold. In a later genetic analysis, a missense DCLRE1C variant was associated with V-gene and J-gene trimming of TCR beta chains, and the association was replicated in an independent cohort. A total of 150 to 200 TCR beta chains were listed by the study as associated with cytomegalovirus. Immune exposure information for the cohort was limited to CMV serostatus. In a later analysis, the rate of TCR association differed among HLA loci, with DRB1 alleles having the most associated TCRs and HLA-C alleles having the fewest. In a later analysis, most CMV-associated TCR beta chains were found to appear HLA-restricted, with HLA associations seemingly driven largely by CMV exposure. Most TCR sequences were seen in very few donors, while some public TCRs were found in many individuals. A later genetic analysis reported fewer N-insertions in productive TCRs among donors in an Asian-associated ancestry cluster than the roughly 670-donor mean. A cluster of highly shared sequence variants was judged likely to represent a technical artifact of the sequencing pipeline. A further reported finding was that TCR beta sequences accurately predicted the HLA-A and HLA-B alleles for most subjects in the first cohort. Because some donors lacked HLA typing at each locus, the association tests relied only on the typed subset. When HLA alleles, especially DR and DQ, strongly co-occurred, attributing TCR associations to individual alleles was difficult. In vitro tests confirmed that a few of the cytomegalovirus-associated TCR beta chains recognize cytomegalovirus antigens. Fewer than 20 rarely observed V segments, including chromosome 9 orphons, were excluded from the earlier analysis of several hundred of the donors because counts were too low. A later analysis associated about 17,000 TCR beta sequences with specific HLA alleles at a false discovery rate of 0.05. In a later analysis, HLA-associated TCR beta chains were found to be more clonally expanded and to have lower generation probabilities than equally common non-associated chains.

The V gene is TRBV27 and the J gene is TRBJ1-1, with a tentative D gene TRBD1 over 6 matching bases. Sequencing was carried out using PBMCs. This receptor was identified in a young man in good health and CMV-seropositive. The CDR3 loop reads CASSEQGTEAFF. The DNA reads as follows: TGTGCCAGCAGCGAACAGGGTACTGAAGCTTTCTTT.